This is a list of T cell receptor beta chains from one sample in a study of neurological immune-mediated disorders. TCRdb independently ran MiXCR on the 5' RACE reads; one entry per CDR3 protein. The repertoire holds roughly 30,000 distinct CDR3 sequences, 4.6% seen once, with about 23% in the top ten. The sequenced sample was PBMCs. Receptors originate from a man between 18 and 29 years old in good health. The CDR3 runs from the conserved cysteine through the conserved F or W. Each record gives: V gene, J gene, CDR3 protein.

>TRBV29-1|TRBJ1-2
CSVEGIPTHFNYGYTF
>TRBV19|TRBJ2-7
CASSLGLSGTYEQYF
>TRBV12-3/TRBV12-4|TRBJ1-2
CASSLEGPHYGYTF
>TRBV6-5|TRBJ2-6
CASSYSRYGRQAVSGANVLTF
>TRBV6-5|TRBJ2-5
CASSRNRGHQETQYF
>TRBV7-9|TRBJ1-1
CASSLQGLVTEAFF
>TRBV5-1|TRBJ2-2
CASSSTLGELFF
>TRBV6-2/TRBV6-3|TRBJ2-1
CASRRRSGGALNEQFF
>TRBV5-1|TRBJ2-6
CASSLGDSGANVLTF
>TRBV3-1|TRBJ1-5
CASSQTYSNQPQHF
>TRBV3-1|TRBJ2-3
CASSLRLAGGTDTQYF
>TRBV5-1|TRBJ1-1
CASSDTGFGREAFF
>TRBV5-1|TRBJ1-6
CASSLGIPAKREPNSPLHF
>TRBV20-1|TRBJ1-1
CSARDEGVNTEAFF
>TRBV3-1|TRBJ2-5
CASSQDVGFETQYF
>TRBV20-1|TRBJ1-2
CSARVYGEALVYGYTF
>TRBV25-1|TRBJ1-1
CASSESGTGVEAFF
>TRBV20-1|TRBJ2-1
CSASGGQGSYNEQFF
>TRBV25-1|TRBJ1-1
CASSEYRAGNTEAFF
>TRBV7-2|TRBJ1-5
CASSKRDRAGNQPQHF
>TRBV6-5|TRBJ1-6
CASTNDWGRDNSPLHF
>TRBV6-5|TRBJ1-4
CASSFDRARGEKLFF
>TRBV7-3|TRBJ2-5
CASSPSGGGGTQYF
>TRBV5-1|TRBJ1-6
CASSQTGDSPLHF
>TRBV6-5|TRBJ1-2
CASSLNHYGYTF
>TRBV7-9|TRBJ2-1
CASSLAIPQQFF
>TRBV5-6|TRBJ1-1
CASSGDLGTEAFF
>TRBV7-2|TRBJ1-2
CASSLDLGSGYTF
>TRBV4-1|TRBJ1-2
CASSHEGLTRDRTNYGYTF
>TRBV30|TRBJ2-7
CAWSETGPYEQYF